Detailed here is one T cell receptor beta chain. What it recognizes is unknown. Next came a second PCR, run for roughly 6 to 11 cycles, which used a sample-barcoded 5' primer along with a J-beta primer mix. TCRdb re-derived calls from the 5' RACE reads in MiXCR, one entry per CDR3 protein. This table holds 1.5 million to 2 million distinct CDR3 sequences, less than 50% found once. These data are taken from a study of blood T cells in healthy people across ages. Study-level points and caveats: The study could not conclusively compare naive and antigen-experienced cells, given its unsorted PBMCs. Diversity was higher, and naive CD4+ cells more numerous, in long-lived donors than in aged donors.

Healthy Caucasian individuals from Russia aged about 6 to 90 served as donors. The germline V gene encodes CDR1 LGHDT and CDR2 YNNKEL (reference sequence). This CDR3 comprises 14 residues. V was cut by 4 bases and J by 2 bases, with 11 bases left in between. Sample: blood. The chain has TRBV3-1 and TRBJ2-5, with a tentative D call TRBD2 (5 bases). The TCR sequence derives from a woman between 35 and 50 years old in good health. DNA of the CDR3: TGTGCCAGCAGCCTGGACTGGAATCAAGAGACCCAGTACTTC. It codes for CASSLDWNQETQYF.